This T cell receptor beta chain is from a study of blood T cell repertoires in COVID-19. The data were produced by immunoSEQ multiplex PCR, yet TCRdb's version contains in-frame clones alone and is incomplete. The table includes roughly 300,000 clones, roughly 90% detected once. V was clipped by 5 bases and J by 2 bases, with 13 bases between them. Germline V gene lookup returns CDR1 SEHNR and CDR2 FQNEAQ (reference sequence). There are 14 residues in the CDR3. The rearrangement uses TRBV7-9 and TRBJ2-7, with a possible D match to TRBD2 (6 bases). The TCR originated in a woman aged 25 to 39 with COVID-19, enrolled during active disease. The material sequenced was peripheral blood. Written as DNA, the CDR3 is TGTGCCAGCAGCGGCTTCGGCGGGACCTACGAGCAGTACTTC. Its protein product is CASSGFGGTYEQYF.